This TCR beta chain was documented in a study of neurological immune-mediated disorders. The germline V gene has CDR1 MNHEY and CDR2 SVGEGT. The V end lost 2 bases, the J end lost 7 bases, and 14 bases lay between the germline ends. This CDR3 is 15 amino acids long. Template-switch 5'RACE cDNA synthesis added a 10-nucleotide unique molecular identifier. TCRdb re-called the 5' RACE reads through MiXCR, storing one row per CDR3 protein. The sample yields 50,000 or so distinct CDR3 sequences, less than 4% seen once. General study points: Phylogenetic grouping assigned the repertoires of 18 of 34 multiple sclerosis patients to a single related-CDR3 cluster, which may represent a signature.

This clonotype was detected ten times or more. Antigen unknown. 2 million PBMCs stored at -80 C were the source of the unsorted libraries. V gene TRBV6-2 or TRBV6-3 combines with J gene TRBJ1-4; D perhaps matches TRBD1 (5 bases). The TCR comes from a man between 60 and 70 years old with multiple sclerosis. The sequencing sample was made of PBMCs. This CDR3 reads CASSYTGGFSEKLFF. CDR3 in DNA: TGTGCCAGCAGTTACACGGGGGGATTTTCTGAAAAACTGTTTTTT.